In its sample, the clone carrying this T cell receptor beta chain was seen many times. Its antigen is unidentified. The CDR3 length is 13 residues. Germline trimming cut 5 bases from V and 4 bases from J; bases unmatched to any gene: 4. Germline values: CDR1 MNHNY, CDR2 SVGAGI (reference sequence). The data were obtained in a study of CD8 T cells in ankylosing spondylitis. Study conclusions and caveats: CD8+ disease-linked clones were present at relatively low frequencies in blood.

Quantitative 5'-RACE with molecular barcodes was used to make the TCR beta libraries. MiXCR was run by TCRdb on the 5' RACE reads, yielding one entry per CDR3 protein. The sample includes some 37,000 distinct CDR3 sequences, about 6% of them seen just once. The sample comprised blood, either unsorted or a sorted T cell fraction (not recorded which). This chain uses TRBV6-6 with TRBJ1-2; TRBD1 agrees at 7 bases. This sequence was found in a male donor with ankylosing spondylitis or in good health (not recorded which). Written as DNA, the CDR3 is TGTGCCAGCAGTCCAACAGGGGTCTATGGCTACACCTTC. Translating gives CASSPTGVYGYTF.